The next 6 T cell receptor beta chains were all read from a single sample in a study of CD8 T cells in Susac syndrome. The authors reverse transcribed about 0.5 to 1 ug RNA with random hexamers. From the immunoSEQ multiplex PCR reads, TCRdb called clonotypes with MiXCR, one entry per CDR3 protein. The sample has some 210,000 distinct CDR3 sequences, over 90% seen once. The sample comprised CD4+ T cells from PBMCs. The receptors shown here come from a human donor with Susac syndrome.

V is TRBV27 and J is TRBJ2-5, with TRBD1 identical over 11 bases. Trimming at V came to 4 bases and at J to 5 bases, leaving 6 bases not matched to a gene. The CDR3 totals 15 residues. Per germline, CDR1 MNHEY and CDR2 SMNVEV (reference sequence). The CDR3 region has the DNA TGTGCCAGCAGTTCCCGGACAGGGGGCAGCGAGACCCAGTACTTC. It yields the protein CASSSRTGGSETQYF.

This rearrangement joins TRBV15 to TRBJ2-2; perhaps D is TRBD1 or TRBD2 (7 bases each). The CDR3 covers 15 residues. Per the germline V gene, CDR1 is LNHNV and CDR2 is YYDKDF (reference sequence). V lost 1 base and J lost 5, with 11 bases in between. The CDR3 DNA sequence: TGTGCCACCAGCAGAGGACAGGGAGGGACCGGGGAGCTGTTTTTT. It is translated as CATSRGQGGTGELFF.

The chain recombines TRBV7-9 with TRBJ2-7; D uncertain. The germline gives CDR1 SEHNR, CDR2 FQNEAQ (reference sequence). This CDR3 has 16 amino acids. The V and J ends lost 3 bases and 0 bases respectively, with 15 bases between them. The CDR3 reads CASSFSPQQNSYEQYF. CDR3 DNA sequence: TGTGCCAGCAGCTTTAGTCCCCAGCAGAACTCCTACGAGCAGTACTTC.

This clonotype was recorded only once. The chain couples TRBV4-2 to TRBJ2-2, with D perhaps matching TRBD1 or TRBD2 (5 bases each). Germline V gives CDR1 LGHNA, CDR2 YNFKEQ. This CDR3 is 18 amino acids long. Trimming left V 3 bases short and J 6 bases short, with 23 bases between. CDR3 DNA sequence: TGTGCCAGCAGCCACGAAAACCCGGGACCCCAGGCCGCCGGGGAGCTGTTTTTT. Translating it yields CASSHENPGPQAAGELFF.

This CDR3 is CATSERKEGPVGNTIYF. The CDR3 DNA follows: TGTGCCACCAGCGAGAGAAAAGAAGGACCCGTGGGAAACACCATATATTTT. The V call is TRBV15, the J call TRBJ1-3; D is undetermined. CDR1 LNHNV and CDR2 YYDKDF come from the germline V gene (reference sequence). The CDR3 has 17 amino acids. The V end was cut by 5 bases, the J end by 4 bases, with 21 bases between.

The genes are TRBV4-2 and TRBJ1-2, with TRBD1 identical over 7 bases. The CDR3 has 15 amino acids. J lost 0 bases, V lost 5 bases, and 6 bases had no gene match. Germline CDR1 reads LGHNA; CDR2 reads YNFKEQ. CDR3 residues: CASSSLTGPNYGYTF. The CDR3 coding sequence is TGTGCCAGCAGCTCCTTGACAGGGCCTAACTATGGCTACACCTTC.